These 3 T cell receptor beta chains share one sample of origin, sequenced in a study of T cells in narcolepsy. Produced via immunoSEQ multiplex PCR; TCRdb's table is partial and in-frame only. The profile shows 25,000 to 30,000 clones, 75% to 85% of them singletons. The sample was CD45RA- memory CD4+ T cells from PBMCs. All receptors derive from a human donor with narcolepsy.

V is TRBV5-4 and J is TRBJ2-3; 7 bases line up with TRBD2. The CDR3 loop spans 13 amino acids. J gave up 6 bases and V 1 base, and 2 bases lay outside the gene matches. CDR1 and CDR2 from the germline V gene are SGHNT and YYREEE (reference sequence). This CDR3 reads CASSLRAGDTQYF. The CDR3 DNA reads as TGTGCCAGCAGCTTGCGAGCGGGGGATACGCAGTATTTT. The variable domain in full, with the rest retrieved from reference TRBV5-4 and TRBJ2-3, is ETGVTQSPTHLIKTRGQQVTLRCSSQSGHNTVSWYQQALGQGPQFIFQYYREEENGRGNFPPRFSGLQFPNYSSELNVNALELDDSALYLCASSLRAGDTQYFGPGTRLTVL.

The chain employs TRBV11-2 and TRBJ2-7; 7 bases map to TRBD2. The CDR3 loop spans 13 amino acids. J gave up 1 base and V 7 bases, and 4 bases lay outside the gene matches. From germline, CDR1 is SGHAT and CDR2 FQNNGV. The CDR3 loop is CASTMGGSYEQYF. In DNA, the CDR3 is TGTGCCAGCACCATGGGGGGGTCCTACGAGCAGTACTTC.

The gene calls are TRBV10-3 and TRBJ1-3, with a weak D call TRBD1 (5 bases). The CDR3 is made up of 15 amino acids. The germline V gene encodes CDR1 ENHRY and CDR2 SYGVKD. Trimming cost V 2 bases and J 0 bases, with 8 bases left between them. CDR3 sequence (DNA): TGTGCCATCAGTGAGAGGGGAGTCTCTGGAAACACCATATATTTT. Translation: CAISERGVSGNTIYF.